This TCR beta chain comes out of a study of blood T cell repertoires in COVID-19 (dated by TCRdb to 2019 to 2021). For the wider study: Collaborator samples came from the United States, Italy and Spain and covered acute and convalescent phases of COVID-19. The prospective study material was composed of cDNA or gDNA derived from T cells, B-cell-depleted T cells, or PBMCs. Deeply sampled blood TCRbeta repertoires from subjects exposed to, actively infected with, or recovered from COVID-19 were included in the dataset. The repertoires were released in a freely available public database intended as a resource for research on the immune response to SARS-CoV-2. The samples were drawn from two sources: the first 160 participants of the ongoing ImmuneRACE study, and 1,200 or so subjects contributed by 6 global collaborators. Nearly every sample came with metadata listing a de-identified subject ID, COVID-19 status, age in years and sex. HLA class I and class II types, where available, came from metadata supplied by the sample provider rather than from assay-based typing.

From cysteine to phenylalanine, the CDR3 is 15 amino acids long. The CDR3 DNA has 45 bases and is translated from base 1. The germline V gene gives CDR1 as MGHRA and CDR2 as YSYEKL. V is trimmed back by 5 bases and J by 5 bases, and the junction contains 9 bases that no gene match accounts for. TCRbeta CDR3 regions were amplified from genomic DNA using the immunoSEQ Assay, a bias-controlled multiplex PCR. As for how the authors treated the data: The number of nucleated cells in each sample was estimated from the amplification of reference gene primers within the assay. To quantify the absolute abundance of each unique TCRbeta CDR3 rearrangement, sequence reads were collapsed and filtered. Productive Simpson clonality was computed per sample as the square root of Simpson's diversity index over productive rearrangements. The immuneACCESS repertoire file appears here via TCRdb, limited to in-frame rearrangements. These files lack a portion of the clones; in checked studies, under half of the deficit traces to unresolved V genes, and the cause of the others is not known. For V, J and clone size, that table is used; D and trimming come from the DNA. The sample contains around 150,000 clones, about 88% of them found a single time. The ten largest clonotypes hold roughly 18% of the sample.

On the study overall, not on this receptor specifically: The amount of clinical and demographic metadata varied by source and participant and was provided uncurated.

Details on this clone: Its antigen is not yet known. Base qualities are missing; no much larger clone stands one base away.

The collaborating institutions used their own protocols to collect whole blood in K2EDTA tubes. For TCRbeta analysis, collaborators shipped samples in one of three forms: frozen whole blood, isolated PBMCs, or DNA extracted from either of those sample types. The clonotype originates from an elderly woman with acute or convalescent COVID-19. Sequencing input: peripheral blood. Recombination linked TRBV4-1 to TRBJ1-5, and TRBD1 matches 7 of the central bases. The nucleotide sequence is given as TGCGCCAGCAGCTTACAGGGACAGACCGATCAGCCCCAGCATTTT. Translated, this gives CASSLQGQTDQPQHF.